The rows below give T cell receptor beta chains drawn from one sample of a study of cytomegalovirus exposure and HLA in healthy donors. Some clones are missing from TCRdb's copy, which holds only in-frame ones; the method was immunoSEQ multiplex PCR. The profile covers 150,000 or so clones, with approximately 77% appearing a single time and roughly 1.5% taken by the ten largest. The sample comprised PBMCs. Source of these receptors: a male donor in good health and CMV-seronegative. Each CDR3 is given with its conserved first and last residue. Fields, in order: clone size, J gene, D gene, V gene, CDR3 DNA, CDR3 protein. A D gene is named only where the DNA matches it firmly. Rows may omit the clone size; those that give it use once, few, many or a size class.

NA TRBJ2-3 NA TRBV15 TGTGCCACCAGCTTTGGGACCCAGCGGGTCGGGGATACGCAGTATTTT CATSFGTQRVGDTQYF
NA TRBJ1-5 NA TRBV5-5 TGTGCCAGCAGCTTGGTGTCGGGGTTTCAGCCCCAGCATTTT CASSLVSGFQPQHF
NA TRBJ2-2 NA TRBV6-1 TGTGCCAGCAGCACGGACAGCATCCACACCGGGGAGCTGTTTTTT CASSTDSIHTGELFF
NA TRBJ2-7 NA TRBV7-6 TGTGCCAGCAGCAGCTACAGGAGAGCCTACGAGCAGTACTTC CASSSYRRAYEQYF
NA TRBJ1-1 NA TRBV19 TGTGCCAGTAGCGACAGTGGGGTTGCTGAAGCTTTCTTT CASSDSGVAEAFF
NA TRBJ2-3 NA TRBV11-2 TGTGCCAGCAGCCCCAATGCCAGGGGGGCACTCCCTGGCACAGATACGCAGTATTTT CASSPNARGALPGTDTQYF
NA TRBJ2-1 NA TRBV10-3 TGTGCCATCAGTGGTAGGGGGGGAGCGGGGAATGAGCAGTTCTTC CAISGRGGAGNEQFF
NA TRBJ2-6 TRBD1 TRBV5-1 TGCGCCAGCAGCGCCTCGACAGGGGGATCTGGGGCCAACGTCCTGACTTTC CASSASTGGSGANVLTF
NA TRBJ2-5 TRBD1 TRBV18 TGTGCCAGCTCACCAGGGACAGTCGGGGAGACCCAGTACTTC CASSPGTVGETQYF
NA TRBJ2-7 NA TRBV10-2 TGCGCCAGCAAACCCGACAGTTACGAGCAGTACTTC CASKPDSYEQYF
NA TRBJ1-1 NA TRBV6-6 TGTGCCAGCAGTGCCCCTACCCTGGGCCCTGAAGCTTTCTTT CASSAPTLGPEAFF
few TRBJ2-1 TRBD1 TRBV5-1 TGCGCCTGCCACCCGGGACAGGGGTCCAATGAGCAGTTCTTC CACHPGQGSNEQFF
NA TRBJ1-3 NA TRBV5-4 TGTGCCAGCAGCTTGGAGACAAGCCTCGCGGGAAACACCATATATTTT CASSLETSLAGNTIYF
NA TRBJ1-4 TRBD1 TRBV11-2 TGTGCCAGCAGCCGAAACAGGGGGCTTTCTGAAAAACTGTTTTTT CASSRNRGLSEKLFF
few TRBJ2-5 TRBD2 TRBV7-3 TGTGCCAGCAGCTCGGGACTAGCGGGAAGCGAGACCCAGTACTTC CASSSGLAGSETQYF